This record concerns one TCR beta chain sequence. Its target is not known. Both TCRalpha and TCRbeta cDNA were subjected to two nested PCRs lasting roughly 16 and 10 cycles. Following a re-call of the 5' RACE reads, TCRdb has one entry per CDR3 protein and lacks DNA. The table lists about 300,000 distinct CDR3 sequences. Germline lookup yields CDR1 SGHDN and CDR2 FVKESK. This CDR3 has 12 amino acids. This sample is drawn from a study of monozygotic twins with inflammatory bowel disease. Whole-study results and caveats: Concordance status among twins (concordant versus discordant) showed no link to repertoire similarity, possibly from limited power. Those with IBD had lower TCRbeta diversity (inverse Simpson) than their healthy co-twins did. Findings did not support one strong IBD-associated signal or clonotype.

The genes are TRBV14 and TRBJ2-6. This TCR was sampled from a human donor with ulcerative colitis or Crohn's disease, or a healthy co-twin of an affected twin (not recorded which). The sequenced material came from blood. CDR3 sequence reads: CASSPAANVLTF. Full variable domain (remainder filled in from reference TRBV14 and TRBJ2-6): EAGVTQFPSHSVIEKGQTVTLRCDPISGHDNLYWYRRVMGKEIKFLLHFVKESKQDESGMPNNRFLAERTGGTYSTLKVQPAELEDSGVYFCASSPAANVLTFGAGSRLTVL.